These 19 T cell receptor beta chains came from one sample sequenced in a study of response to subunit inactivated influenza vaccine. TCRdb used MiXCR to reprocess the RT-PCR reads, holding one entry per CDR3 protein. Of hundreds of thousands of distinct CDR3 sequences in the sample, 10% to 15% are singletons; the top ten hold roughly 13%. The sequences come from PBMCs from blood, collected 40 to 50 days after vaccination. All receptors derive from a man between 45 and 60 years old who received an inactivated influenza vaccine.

The CDR3 region is CASSPILTGLGSYNEQFF. CDR3 in DNA: TGTGCCAGCTCACCCATTCTGACAGGCCTCGGGTCCTACAATGAGCAGTTCTTC. The rearrangement links TRBV18 to TRBJ2-1; TRBD1 is a possible D gene (6 bases). CDR1 and CDR2 (germline): KGHSH, LQKENI. The CDR3 has 18 residues. V was shortened by 3 bases and J by 1 base, with 19 bases between the two germline ends.

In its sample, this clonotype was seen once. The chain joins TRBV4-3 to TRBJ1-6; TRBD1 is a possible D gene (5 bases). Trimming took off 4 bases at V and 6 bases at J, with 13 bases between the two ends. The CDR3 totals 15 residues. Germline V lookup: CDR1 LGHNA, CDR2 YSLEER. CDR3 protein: CASSPSDSRNSPLHF. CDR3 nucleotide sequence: TGCGCCAGCAGCCCATCAGACAGCCGTAATTCACCCCTCCACTTT.

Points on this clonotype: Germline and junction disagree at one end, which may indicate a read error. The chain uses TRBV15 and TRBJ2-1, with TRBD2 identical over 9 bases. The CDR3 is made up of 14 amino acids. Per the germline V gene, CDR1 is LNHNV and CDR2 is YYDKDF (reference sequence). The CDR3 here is CATRRAGGYNEQFF. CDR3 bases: TGTGCCACCAGAAGAGCGGGGGGCTACAATGAGCAGTTCTTC.

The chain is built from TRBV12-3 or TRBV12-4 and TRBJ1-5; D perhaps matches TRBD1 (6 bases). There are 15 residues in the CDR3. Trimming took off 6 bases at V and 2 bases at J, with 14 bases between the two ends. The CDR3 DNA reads TGTGCCAGCAGCCGGGGGGCCTTGGGCAATCAGCCCCAGCATTTT. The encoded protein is CASSRGALGNQPQHF.

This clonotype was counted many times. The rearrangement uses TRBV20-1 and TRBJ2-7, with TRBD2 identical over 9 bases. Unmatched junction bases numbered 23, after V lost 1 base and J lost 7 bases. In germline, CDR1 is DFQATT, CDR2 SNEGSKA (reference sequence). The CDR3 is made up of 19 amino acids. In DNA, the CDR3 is TGCAGTGCTAGAGGAGCGCCGGGACTAGCTCTTGGGGGCTGGGGGGAGCAGTACTTC. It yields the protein CSARGAPGLALGGWGEQYF.

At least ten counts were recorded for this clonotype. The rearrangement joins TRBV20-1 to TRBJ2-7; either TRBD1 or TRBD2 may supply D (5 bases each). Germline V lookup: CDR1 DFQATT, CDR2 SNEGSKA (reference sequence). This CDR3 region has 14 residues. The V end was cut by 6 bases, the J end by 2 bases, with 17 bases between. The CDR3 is CSALNWGKAYEQYF. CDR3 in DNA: TGCAGTGCCCTAAACTGGGGGAAAGCCTACGAGCAGTACTTC.

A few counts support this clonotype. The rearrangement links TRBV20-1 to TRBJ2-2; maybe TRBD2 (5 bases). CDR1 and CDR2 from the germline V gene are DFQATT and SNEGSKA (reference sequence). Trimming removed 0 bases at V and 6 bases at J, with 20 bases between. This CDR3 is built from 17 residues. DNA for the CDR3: TGCAGTGCTAGAGATCCTTCGCGGGTTGGTCGTGCCGGGGAGCTGTTTTTT. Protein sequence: CSARDPSRVGRAGELFF.

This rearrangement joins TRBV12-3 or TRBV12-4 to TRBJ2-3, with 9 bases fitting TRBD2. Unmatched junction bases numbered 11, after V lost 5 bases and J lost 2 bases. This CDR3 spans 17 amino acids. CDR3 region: CASSRALTSGPTDTQYF. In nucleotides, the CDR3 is TGTGCCAGCAGTCGCGCATTGACTAGCGGCCCCACAGATACGCAGTATTTT.

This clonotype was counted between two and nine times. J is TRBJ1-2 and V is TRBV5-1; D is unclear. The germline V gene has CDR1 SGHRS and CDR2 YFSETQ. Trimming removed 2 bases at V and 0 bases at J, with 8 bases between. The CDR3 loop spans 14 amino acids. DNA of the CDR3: TGCGCCAGCAGCTTTCGGGGAGCTAACTATGGCTACACCTTC. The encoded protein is CASSFRGANYGYTF.

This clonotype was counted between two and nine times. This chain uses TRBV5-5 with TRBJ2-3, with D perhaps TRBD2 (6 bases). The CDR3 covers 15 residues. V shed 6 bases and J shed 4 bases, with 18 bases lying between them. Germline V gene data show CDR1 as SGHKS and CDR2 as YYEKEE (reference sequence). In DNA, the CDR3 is TGTGCCAGCACCCCCGGGCGCGGGGAGGCAGATACGCAGTATTTT. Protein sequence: CASTPGRGEADTQYF.

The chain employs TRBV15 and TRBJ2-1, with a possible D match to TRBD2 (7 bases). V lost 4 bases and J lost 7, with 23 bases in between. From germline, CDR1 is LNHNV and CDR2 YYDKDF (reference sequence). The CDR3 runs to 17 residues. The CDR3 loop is CATSKNWGGQSRNEQFF. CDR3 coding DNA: TGTGCCACCAGCAAAAATTGGGGGGGGCAGAGCAGGAATGAGCAGTTCTTC.

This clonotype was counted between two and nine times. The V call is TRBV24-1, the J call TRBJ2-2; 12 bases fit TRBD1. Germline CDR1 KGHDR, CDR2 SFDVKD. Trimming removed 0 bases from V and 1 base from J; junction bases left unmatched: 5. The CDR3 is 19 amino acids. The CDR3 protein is CATSDLAGTGGRNTGELFF. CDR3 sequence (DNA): TGTGCCACCAGTGATTTGGCCGGGACAGGGGGCCGGAACACCGGGGAGCTGTTTTTT.

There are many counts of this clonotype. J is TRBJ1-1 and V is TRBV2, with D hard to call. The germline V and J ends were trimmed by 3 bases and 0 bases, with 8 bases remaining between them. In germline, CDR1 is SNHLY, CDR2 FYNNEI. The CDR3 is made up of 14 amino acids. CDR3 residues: CASSDRLVNTEAFF. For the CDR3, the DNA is TGTGCCAGCAGTGACAGGTTGGTGAACACTGAAGCTTTCTTT.

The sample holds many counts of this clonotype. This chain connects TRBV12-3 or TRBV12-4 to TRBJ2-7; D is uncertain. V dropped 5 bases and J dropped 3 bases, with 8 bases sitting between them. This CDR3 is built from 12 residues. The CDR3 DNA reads TGTGCCAGCAGTCTTCGTTACTACGAGCAGTACTTC. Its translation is CASSLRYYEQYF.

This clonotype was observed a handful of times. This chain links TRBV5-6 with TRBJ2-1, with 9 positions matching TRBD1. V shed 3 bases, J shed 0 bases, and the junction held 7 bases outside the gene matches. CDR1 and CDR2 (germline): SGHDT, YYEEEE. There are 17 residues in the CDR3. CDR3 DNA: TGTGCCAGCAGCTCGCCGACAGGGGGAAGCTCCTACAATGAGCAGTTCTTC. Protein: CASSSPTGGSSYNEQFF. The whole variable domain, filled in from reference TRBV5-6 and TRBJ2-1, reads DAGVTQSPTHLIKTRGQQVTLRCSPKSGHDTVSWYQQALGQGPQFIFQYYEEEERQRGNFPDRFSGHQFPNYSSELNVNALLLGDSALYLCASSSPTGGSSYNEQFFGPGTRLTVL.

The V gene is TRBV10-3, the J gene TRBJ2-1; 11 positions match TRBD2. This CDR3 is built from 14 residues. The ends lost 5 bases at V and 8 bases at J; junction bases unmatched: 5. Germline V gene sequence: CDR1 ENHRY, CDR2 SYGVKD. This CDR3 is CAISSSGGPHEQFF. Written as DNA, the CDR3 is TGTGCCATCAGTTCTAGCGGGGGGCCCCATGAGCAGTTCTTC.

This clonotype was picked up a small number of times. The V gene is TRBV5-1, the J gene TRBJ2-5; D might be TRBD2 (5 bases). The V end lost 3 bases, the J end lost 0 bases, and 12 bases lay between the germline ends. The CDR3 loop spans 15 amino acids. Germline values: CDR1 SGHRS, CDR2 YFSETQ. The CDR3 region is CASSSSGGYQETQYF. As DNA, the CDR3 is TGCGCCAGCAGCTCCTCTGGCGGGTACCAAGAGACCCAGTACTTC.

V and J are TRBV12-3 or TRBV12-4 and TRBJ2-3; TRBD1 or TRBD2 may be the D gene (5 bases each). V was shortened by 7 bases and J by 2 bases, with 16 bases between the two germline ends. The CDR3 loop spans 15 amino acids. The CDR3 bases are TGTGCCAGCACACGCCACCGGGACGCCACAGATACGCAGTATTTT. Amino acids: CASTRHRDATDTQYF.

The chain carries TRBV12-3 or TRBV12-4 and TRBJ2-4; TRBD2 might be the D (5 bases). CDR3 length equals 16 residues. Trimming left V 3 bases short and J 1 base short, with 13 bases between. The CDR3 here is CASSFGRLTAKNIQYF. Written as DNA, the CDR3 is TGTGCCAGCAGTTTTGGTAGACTAACGGCCAAAAACATTCAGTACTTC.